This passage covers 21 T cell receptor beta chains from one sample sequenced in a study of T-cell memory formation after mild COVID-19 (dated by TCRdb to about 2021). The library relied on 5' RACE. This sample was sequenced with an Illumina NovaSeq 6000. TCRdb trimmed public reads at Q25 via fastp, called clones via MiXCR and kept in-frame beta chains. Rows merge per CDR3 protein into single entries with the most common DNA and genes. Recorded for this sample are 550,000 to 600,000 distinct CDR3 sequences; 17% of them occurred a single time. The ten top clones hold approximately 8.1% of the sample. The source material was PBMCs or a T cell subset sorted from them (not recorded which). The receptor source for this set is an adult woman who had mild COVID-19 (a few samples of this study predate the infection). The sample titles of this study are shuffled in the database, so cell type and time point are left out; the donor was told from shared clones.

V is TRBV12-3 or TRBV12-4 and J is TRBJ1-3; tentatively, D is TRBD1 (6 bases). V was trimmed by 6 bases and J by 1 base, leaving 13 bases between them. The CDR3 loop spans 15 amino acids. CDR3 residues: CASSSDRMSGNTIYF. The CDR3 nucleotides are TGTGCCAGCAGCTCCGACAGGATGTCTGGAAACACCATATATTTT.

This clonotype was seen once. The chain carries TRBV6-2 or TRBV6-3 and TRBJ1-1; D gene uncertain. Per the germline V gene, CDR1 is MNHEY and CDR2 is SVGEGT. Trimming took off 7 bases at V and 3 bases at J, with 15 bases between the two ends. The CDR3 length is 14 residues. The CDR3 loop reads CASKPGLGYTEAFF. The DNA for the CDR3 is TGTGCCAGCAAACCCGGGCTGGGGTACACTGAAGCTTTCTTT.

This clonotype turned up a few times. The rearrangement links TRBV5-1 to TRBJ2-1; 7 bases are shared with TRBD1. The V gene end was trimmed by 4 bases and the J gene end by 5 bases; junction bases not matched to a gene: 12. Per germline, CDR1 SGHRS and CDR2 YFSETQ. The CDR3 is 16 amino acids. The CDR3 region has the DNA TGCGCCAGCAGCCCTAATTTCGAGGACAGGCACAATGAGCAGTTCTTC. As protein: CASSPNFEDRHNEQFF.

The chain uses TRBV20-1 and TRBJ2-3; 8 bases match TRBD1. Per germline, CDR1 DFQATT and CDR2 SNEGSKA (reference sequence). This CDR3 is built from 14 residues. J lost 5 bases, V lost 6 bases, and 10 bases had no gene match. CDR3 DNA sequence: TGCAGTGCCCCAAGGACAGGGCGTCGAGATACGCAGTATTTT. Amino acids: CSAPRTGRRDTQYF.

The V and J genes are TRBV5-4 and TRBJ1-6, with 10 bases lining up with TRBD1. CDR3 length equals 16 residues. Per the germline V gene, CDR1 is SGHNT and CDR2 is YYREEE (reference sequence). Trimming cost V 6 bases and J 7 bases; bases outside gene matches: 10. The CDR3 protein is CASTRVAGQGNSPLHF. The DNA of the CDR3 is TGTGCCAGCACCCGTGTCGCGGGACAGGGGAATTCACCCCTCCACTTT.

This clonotype has only a few counts. In nucleotides, the CDR3 is TGTGCCAGCAGCCAGGGACTAGCGGTATACGAGCAGTTCTTC. Protein sequence: CASSQGLAVYEQFF. The chain joins TRBV7-9 to TRBJ2-1; 11 bases fit TRBD2. Germline loops: CDR1 SEHNR, CDR2 FQNEAQ (reference sequence). The CDR3 runs 14 residues. V trimming: 5 bases; J trimming: 10 bases; junction bases outside the gene matches: 7. The full variable domain, rest sourced from reference TRBV7-9 and TRBJ2-1, is DTGVSQNPRHKITKRGQNVTFRCDPISEHNRLYWYRQTLGQGPEFLTYFQNEAQLEKSRLLSDRFSAERPKGSFSTLEIQRTEQGDSAMYLCASSQGLAVYEQFFGPGTRLTVL.

This clonotype turned up a few times. V gene TRBV20-1 combines with J gene TRBJ1-4; 12 nucleotides match TRBD1. CDR1 is DFQATT and CDR2 is SNEGSKA in the germline V gene (reference sequence). The CDR3 sequence is 20 residues long. V shed 6 bases, J shed 3 bases, and the junction held 20 bases outside the gene matches. The CDR3 DNA follows: TGCAGTGCACGAACCGGGAGGGGGACAGGGGGCTTTCGGGCTAATGAAAAACTGTTTTTT. Amino acids: CSARTGRGTGGFRANEKLFF.

The chain employs TRBV20-1 and TRBJ2-3, with 8 positions matching TRBD1. CDR1 and CDR2 from the germline V gene are DFQATT and SNEGSKA (reference sequence). With V trimmed by 5 bases and J by 5 bases, 6 bases remained unmatched. This CDR3 contains 13 residues. CDR3 nucleotide sequence: TGCAGTGCTGGAGGACAGGGCCTAGATACGCAGTATTTT. It encodes CSAGGQGLDTQYF.

The chain carries TRBV5-6 and TRBJ2-6; TRBD1 agrees at 9 bases. This CDR3 has 17 amino acids. Germline CDR1 and CDR2: SGHDT and YYEEEE. With V trimmed by 2 bases and J by 1 base, 4 bases remained unmatched. The CDR3 DNA follows: TGTGCCAGCAGCTTAGGGACAGGGAGGTCTGGGGCCAACGTCCTGACTTTC. It is translated as CASSLGTGRSGANVLTF. The full variable domain, in which reference TRBV5-6 and TRBJ2-6 provide the parts outside the CDR3, is DAGVTQSPTHLIKTRGQQVTLRCSPKSGHDTVSWYQQALGQGPQFIFQYYEEEERQRGNFPDRFSGHQFPNYSSELNVNALLLGDSALYLCASSLGTGRSGANVLTFGAGSRLTVL.

Only a few counts were recorded for this clonotype. This rearrangement joins TRBV7-3 to TRBJ2-1; D is uncertain. V was cut by 3 bases and J by 0 bases, with 9 bases left in between. This CDR3 contains 15 residues. CDR1 and CDR2 from the germline V gene are SGHTA and FQGTGA. The CDR3 coding sequence is TGTGCCAGCAGCTTCGACGGTAGCTCCTACAATGAGCAGTTCTTC. Translation: CASSFDGSSYNEQFF.

The chain joins TRBV5-1 to TRBJ2-7; the D gene is possibly TRBD2 (5 bases). Trimming removed 4 bases at V and 3 bases at J, with 14 bases between. The CDR3 covers 14 residues. Germline V gene data show CDR1 as SGHRS and CDR2 as YFSETQ. CDR3: CASSPWTERYEQYF. DNA for the CDR3: TGCGCCAGCAGCCCCTGGACTGAACGCTACGAGCAGTACTTC.

This sequence joins TRBV7-9 and TRBJ2-7; 7 bases line up with TRBD1. Trimming cost V 5 bases and J 0 bases; bases outside gene matches: 7. Germline values: CDR1 SEHNR, CDR2 FQNEAQ (reference sequence). The CDR3 sequence is 15 residues long. The CDR3 is CASSPTTGNSYEQYF. Written as DNA, the CDR3 is TGTGCCAGCAGCCCCACGACAGGGAACTCCTACGAGCAGTACTTC. The full variable domain, with the rest looked up from reference TRBV7-9 and TRBJ2-7, is DTGVSQNPRHKITKRGQNVTFRCDPISEHNRLYWYRQTLGQGPEFLTYFQNEAQLEKSRLLSDRFSAERPKGSFSTLEIQRTEQGDSAMYLCASSPTTGNSYEQYFGPGTRLTVT.

This clonotype has more than one count but fewer than ten. The chain joins TRBV29-1 to TRBJ2-1; no clear D. From germline, CDR1 is SQVTM and CDR2 ANQGSEA. The V end was cut by 4 bases, the J end by 0 bases, with 10 bases between. The CDR3 is made up of 14 amino acids. The CDR3 region is CSVASTYSYNEQFF. The DNA of the CDR3 is TGCAGCGTTGCTTCCACTTACTCCTACAATGAGCAGTTCTTC.

This clonotype was observed many times. The genes are TRBV27 and TRBJ2-7; D unclear. The germline V gene encodes CDR1 MNHEY and CDR2 SMNVEV (reference sequence). The CDR3 runs to 12 residues. The V end was cut by 6 bases, the J end by 2 bases, with 8 bases between. The CDR3 DNA follows: TGTGCCAGCAGGGGCTACACCTACGAGCAGTACTTC. It encodes CASRGYTYEQYF.

In its sample, this clonotype was seen a few times. CDR3: CASSGPRLKDAGELFF. The CDR3 DNA reads TGTGCCAGCAGTGGGCCCCGGCTAAAAGACGCCGGGGAGCTGTTTTTT. The chain joins TRBV6-5 to TRBJ2-2; D ambiguous. This CDR3 is built from 16 residues. Trimming removed 5 bases at V and 6 bases at J, with 19 bases between. The germline V gene encodes CDR1 MNHEY and CDR2 SVGAGI.

This sequence joins TRBV4-3 and TRBJ2-7; TRBD1 aligns across 8 bases. This CDR3 has 16 residues. Looked up from germline, CDR1 is LGHNA and CDR2 is YSLEER. V was pared by 0 bases and J by 3 bases, with 7 bases of the junction left unmatched. The CDR3 DNA is TGCGCCAGCAGCCAAGAGACAGGGGATCGGTTCTACGAGCAGTACTTC. Translated: CASSQETGDRFYEQYF.

This clonotype was detected only a few times. V usage is TRBV6-5 and J usage is TRBJ2-1, with D maybe TRBD2 (5 bases). Between the trimmed V and J ends, which lost 7 bases and 1 base, there was a span of 14 bases. Germline V gene sequence: CDR1 MNHEY, CDR2 SVGAGI. This CDR3 comprises 15 residues. CDR3 nucleotides: TGTGCCAGCACCCCGCGGGTAGGGTCCTACAATGAGCAGTTCTTC. Translating gives CASTPRVGSYNEQFF.

This clonotype was found a few times. V is TRBV7-9 and J is TRBJ1-2, with D perhaps matching TRBD1 (5 bases). The CDR3 consists of 14 residues. Trimming took off 5 bases at V and 8 bases at J, with 18 bases between the two ends. Germline V gene data show CDR1 as SEHNR and CDR2 as FQNEAQ (reference sequence). Here the CDR3 reads CASSASGTSRGYTF. The CDR3 nucleotides read TGTGCCAGCAGCGCCTCCGGGACCTCTAGGGGCTACACCTTC. Full variable domain (remainder filled in from reference TRBV7-9 and TRBJ1-2): DTGVSQNPRHKITKRGQNVTFRCDPISEHNRLYWYRQTLGQGPEFLTYFQNEAQLEKSRLLSDRFSAERPKGSFSTLEIQRTEQGDSAMYLCASSASGTSRGYTFGSGTRLTVV.

The V gene is TRBV4-1, the J gene TRBJ1-2, with TRBD1 as a possible D gene (6 bases). CDR3 length: 15 amino acids. Germline V lookup: CDR1 MGHRA, CDR2 YSYEKL. Deletions cut 3 bases from V and 7 bases from J, with 18 bases between. The CDR3 DNA is TGCGCCAGCAGCCAGGGAACGGCCTACAGGGCTGGCTACACCTTC. It is translated as CASSQGTAYRAGYTF.

This clonotype has a handful of counts. The rearrangement joins TRBV20-1 to TRBJ2-1, with D unclear. The V end lost 6 bases, the J end lost 8 bases, and 14 bases lay between the germline ends. This CDR3 has 12 amino acids. Germline CDR1 DFQATT, CDR2 SNEGSKA (reference sequence). CDR3: CSAETSSDEQFF. The CDR3 DNA is TGCAGTGCCGAGACTTCCTCGGATGAGCAGTTCTTC.

This clonotype has only one observation. The chain couples TRBV4-3 to TRBJ1-1; D is unresolved. The CDR3 runs to 15 residues. Trimming pared 0 bases from V and 3 bases from J, leaving 11 bases between. CDR1 and CDR2 (germline): LGHNA, YSLEER. The CDR3 coding sequence is TGCGCCAGCAGCCAAGACTCCCGATCTGACACTGAAGCTTTCTTT. Translated: CASSQDSRSDTEAFF.